This T cell receptor beta chain was recovered during a study of blood T cells in healthy people across ages. Study-level findings and limits: With donor CMV status unknown, expanded clonotype changes were possibly confounded. Strong correlation was found linking TCR beta diversity to naive T cell percentage.

Turning to this clonotype: Its antigen remains unidentified.

With a J-beta primer mix and a sample-barcoded 5' primer, a second PCR ran roughly 7 to 11 cycles. TCRdb reprocessed the 5' RACE reads via MiXCR and lists one record per CDR3 protein. Here the sample spans 540,000 or so distinct CDR3 sequences, 25% to 30% being singletons. Each sample provided at least 5 micrograms of extracted total RNA. Sequenced: blood. The clonotype originates from an older woman in good health.

The CDR3 region has the DNA TGTGCCAGCAGTCCCAGGAGCTTCACAGATACGCAGTATTTT. As protein: CASSPRSFTDTQYF. The chain has TRBV4-2 and TRBJ2-3; no clear D. CDR3 length equals 14 residues. Germline loops: CDR1 LGHNA, CDR2 YNFKEQ. V lost 6 bases and J lost 2, with 12 bases in between.